The sequence of this T cell receptor (beta chain) was determined in a study of blood T cell repertoires in COVID-19. Across 20 to 25 US areas, participants ranged in age from 18 to 89 years. Researchers sorted participants into cohorts using their self-reported clinical history. Sequencing was performed with immunoSEQ multiplex PCR; in TCRdb, only in-frame clones are kept and a portion is missing. The sample yields around 230,000 clones, 88% seen once. The V end was cut by 3 bases, the J end by 6 bases, with 14 bases between. Per germline, CDR1 MGHRA and CDR2 YSYEKL. This CDR3 contains 14 residues. This TCR derives from a woman aged 25 to 39 who had recovered from COVID-19. Sequencing was done on a sample of PBMCs or T cells enriched from blood (not recorded which). The chain recombines TRBV4-1 with TRBJ1-1; a possible D gene is TRBD1 (6 bases). The CDR3 spells CASSHTGRGAEAFF. As DNA, the CDR3 is TGCGCCAGCAGCCATACAGGGAGGGGAGCTGAAGCTTTCTTT.